This T cell receptor beta chain was recorded in a study of blood T cells in healthy people across ages. Study context: Capture by template switching was about one barcoded beta molecule per two T cells.

V lost 2 bases and J lost 7, with 12 bases in between. The CDR3 is made up of 14 amino acids. A second PCR of roughly 6 to 12 cycles used a sample-barcoded 5' primer and a J-beta primer mix. TCRdb independently ran MiXCR on the 5' RACE reads; one entry per CDR3 protein. Of 800,000 to 900,000 distinct CDR3 sequences in the sample, under 80% were seen once. The receptor was derived from a man younger than 40 in good health. Material for sequencing was blood. The chain carries TRBV12-3 or TRBV12-4 and TRBJ1-5; D uncertain. CDR3 sequence (DNA): TGTGCCAGCAGTTTAAGACCCTCGAACCAGCCCCAGCATTTT. Translating gives CASSLRPSNQPQHF.